The T cell receptor beta chain described here comes from a study of blood T cell repertoires in COVID-19 (dated by TCRdb to 2018 to 2020). For the study in its entirety: Collaborator samples came from the United States, Italy and Spain and covered acute and convalescent phases of COVID-19. The dataset comprised deeply sampled blood TCRbeta repertoires from subjects exposed to, actively infected with, or recovered from COVID-19. The sample metadata nearly always contained a de-identified subject ID, COVID-19 status, age in years and sex. The repertoires were released in a freely available public database meant as a resource for research on the immune response to SARS-CoV-2. Where HLA class I and class II types were available, the types were taken from metadata supplied by the sample provider, not from assay-based typing. The samples were drawn from the first 160 participants of the ongoing ImmuneRACE study and from over 950 subjects provided by 6 global collaborators. The prospective study material was composed of cDNA or gDNA derived from T cells, B-cell-depleted T cells, or PBMCs.

TCRbeta CDR3 regions were amplified from genomic DNA using the immunoSEQ Assay, a bias-controlled multiplex PCR. In the original analysis: Within the assay, amplification of reference gene primers was used to estimate how many nucleated cells each sample contained. To quantify the absolute abundance of each unique TCRbeta CDR3 rearrangement, sequence reads were collapsed and filtered. For each sample, productive Simpson clonality was calculated by taking the square root of Simpson's diversity index across productive rearrangements. TCRdb took this table from immuneACCESS and kept in-frame rearrangements with V and J called. Such tables lack part of the clones; where checked against another copy, unresolved V genes explain under half of the gap, and the rest is unexplained. The V and J calls and the clone size are those of that table, but D and trimming were determined from the DNA. The sample contains hundreds of thousands of clones, 80% of them found a single time. The ten top clones hold nearly 7.5% of the sample.

From the germline V gene (reference sequence), CDR1 is GTSNPN and CDR2 is SVGIG. From cysteine to phenylalanine, the CDR3 is 12 amino acids long. CDR3 DNA is the only sequence kept; it has 36 bases, read in frame from the first base. The V end loses 5 bases and the J end loses 1 base, and a stretch of 9 bases separates them. Points the paper makes about the study in general: How much clinical and demographic metadata was included differed by source and by participant, and the metadata was provided uncurated.

Enrolling through a virtual design, the prospective study's participants ranged in age from about 18 to 100 years and lived across approximately 25 United States geographic areas. In the prospective study, cohorts were assigned on the basis of participant-reported clinical history obtained from a screening survey and a study questionnaire. Each participant in the prospective study had whole blood, serum and a nasopharyngeal or oropharyngeal swab collected by mobile phlebotomists. Additional blood draws and questionnaires over an approximately 2-month period could optionally be provided by prospective study participants. Before DNA extraction, blood samples from the prospective study were shipped at room temperature or frozen. As regards this clone: Its antigen is unknown. Base qualities are missing; no much larger clone stands one base away.

This sequence originates from a woman aged 40-49 years with acute COVID-19. The V and J segments used are TRBV30 and TRBJ2-7; TRBD1 is a possible D gene, resting on 5 matching bases. The sequencing sample was made of PBMCs or T cells enriched from blood (not recorded which). The sequenced DNA: TGTGCCTGGGCCAGGGTTTCCTACGAGCAGTACTTC. The resulting protein is CAWARVSYEQYF. Joined to the reference TRBV30 and TRBJ2-7 proteins, this CDR3 gives the full variable domain: SQTIHQWPATLVQPVGSPLSLECTVEGTSNPNLYWYRQAAGRGLQLLFYSVGIGQISSEVPQNLSASRPQDRQFILSSKKLLLSDSGFYLCAWARVSYEQYFGPGTRLTVT.